One and the same sample provided the 12 T cell receptor beta chains below, sequenced in a study of blood T cells in healthy people across ages. Primers used in a second PCR of roughly 6 to 12 cycles were a sample-barcoded 5' primer and a J-beta primer mix. One entry per CDR3 protein results from TCRdb running MiXCR on the 5' RACE reads. Of 800,000 to 1,300,000 distinct CDR3 sequences in the sample, roughly a quarter are singletons; the top ten hold about 0.72%. These data were likewise used in another study, on T cells of mothers and their children.

Sequenced input: blood. Receptor source: a girl aged 2 to 10 in good health.

This clonotype was observed a few times. The J gene is TRBJ2-1, the V gene TRBV5-6; 9 bases match TRBD1. Germline V gene data show CDR1 as SGHDT and CDR2 as YYEEEE. Unmatched junction bases numbered 8, after V lost 4 bases and J lost 3 bases. The CDR3 sequence is 16 residues long. The CDR3 DNA is TGTGCCAGCAGCACGTGGGGGGACAGGGTCTACAATGAGCAGTTCTTC. Protein: CASSTWGDRVYNEQFF.

V and J are TRBV2 and TRBJ2-1, with a possible D match to TRBD2 (5 bases). The CDR3 consists of 15 residues. V lost 1 base and J 4 bases, leaving 11 bases between the germline ends. CDR1 is SNHLY, CDR2 FYNNEI, per germline. The CDR3 DNA follows: TGTGCCAGCAGTGAAGGCACTAGAGAGTACAATGAGCAGTTCTTC. Its protein product is CASSEGTREYNEQFF.

The chain links TRBV20-1 to TRBJ2-5; 8 bases are shared with TRBD1. CDR1 is DFQATT and CDR2 is SNEGSKA in the germline V gene (reference sequence). The trim removed 4 bases at V and 5 bases at J, leaving 6 bases unmatched. CDR3 size: 13 residues. The CDR3 spells CSATRGRGETQYF. CDR3 nucleotides: TGCAGTGCTACCAGGGGGCGCGGGGAGACCCAGTACTTC.

This clonotype was seen more than once but under ten times. The V and J genes are TRBV4-1 and TRBJ1-2, with D tentatively TRBD1 (5 bases). Trimming removed 6 bases at V and 7 bases at J, with 12 bases between. This CDR3 is built from 12 residues. CDR1 and CDR2 (germline): MGHRA, YSYEKL. CDR3 nucleotide sequence: TGCGCCAGCAGGTCTTCAGGGATTGGCTACACCTTC. This encodes CASRSSGIGYTF.

This clonotype has only a few counts. The chain recombines TRBV6-1 with TRBJ2-1; D may be TRBD1 or TRBD2 (5 bases each). The CDR3 spans 17 residues. The germline V gene encodes CDR1 MNHNS and CDR2 SASEGT. Trimming stripped 5 bases from V and 5 bases from J, with 22 bases between. The CDR3 protein is CASSRDPPLFRDNEQFF. CDR3 sequence (DNA): TGTGCCAGCAGTAGGGACCCCCCACTGTTCAGGGACAATGAGCAGTTCTTC.

This clonotype was counted many times. The chain is built from TRBV28 and TRBJ1-5, with D uncertain. CDR3 length equals 14 residues. The germline V gene encodes CDR1 MDHEN and CDR2 SYDVKM. V lost 3 bases to trimming and J lost 0 bases, with 6 bases between them. CDR3 sequence: CASSFLGSNQPQHF. In DNA, the CDR3 is TGTGCCAGCAGTTTTTTAGGTAGCAATCAGCCCCAGCATTTT.

The chain has TRBV6-5 and TRBJ1-6, with D possibly TRBD1 on 6 matching bases. The CDR3 loop spans 18 amino acids. Trimming removed 2 bases from V and 10 bases from J, with 24 bases in between. From germline, CDR1 is MNHEY and CDR2 SVGAGI. CDR3 in DNA: TGTGCCAGCAGTTACGGGGGCGCGGGGATAGTAGTTGGATCACCCCTCCACTTT. It is translated as CASSYGGAGIVVGSPLHF.

The chain is built from TRBV19 and TRBJ1-2; no reliable D call. The ends were cut back, 0 bases at V and 4 bases at J, with 15 bases in the middle. Germline loops: CDR1 LNHDA, CDR2 SQIVND (reference sequence). CDR3 size: 16 residues. The CDR3 is CASSIDPGQALYGYTF. The CDR3 DNA follows: TGTGCCAGTAGTATAGACCCCGGGCAGGCGCTCTATGGCTACACCTTC.

The chain links TRBV4-1 to TRBJ2-7; D call uncertain. V shed 1 base and J shed 4 bases, with 14 bases lying between them. This CDR3 has 15 amino acids. The V gene's germline CDR1 is MGHRA and CDR2 YSYEKL. This chain's CDR3 is CASSQGAEEGYEQYF. CDR3 bases: TGCGCCAGCAGCCAAGGCGCAGAGGAAGGGTACGAGCAGTACTTC.

This clonotype has just a few counts. The CDR3 DNA is TGCAGTGCTAGAGACCCGACAGAGAAGAACACTGAAGCTTTCTTT. This translates into CSARDPTEKNTEAFF. The J gene is TRBJ1-1, the V gene TRBV20-1; D possibly corresponds to TRBD1 (5 bases). Trimming shortened V by 0 bases and J by 1 base, and 12 bases separated the two germline ends. CDR3 length equals 15 residues. The germline CDR1 and CDR2 sequences are DFQATT and SNEGSKA (reference sequence).

The chain recombines TRBV4-1 with TRBJ1-2; D is unresolved. CDR3 length equals 13 residues. Per germline, CDR1 MGHRA and CDR2 YSYEKL. The V end was cut by 1 base, the J end by 5 bases, with 8 bases between. For the CDR3, the DNA is TGCGCCAGCAGCCAAGCAACCCAATATGGCTACACCTTC. It codes for CASSQATQYGYTF.

This rearrangement joins TRBV29-1 to TRBJ2-3; D remains ambiguous. Trimming cost V 6 bases and J 8 bases, with 18 bases left between them. This CDR3 has 13 residues. CDR1 is SQVTM, CDR2 ANQGSEA, per germline. The CDR3 sequence: CSVLTGSPVTQYF. CDR3 nucleotides: TGCAGCGTCCTAACTGGGTCCCCTGTTACGCAGTATTTT.